The 22 T cell receptor beta chains listed next were all sequenced from one sample in a study of regulatory T cells in long-lasting Graves disease. Construction of TCR beta libraries relied on iRepertoire HTBI primers and on Arm-PCR targeting CDR3 regions. Each CDR3 protein gets one entry after TCRdb re-called the multiplex PCR reads with MiXCR. The sample lists about 400,000 distinct CDR3 sequences; about 20% were seen once. This sample's time point: persistent/refractory GD, antithyroid drugs over 5 years with positive TRAb. PBMCs were the source of the RNA used for TCR sequencing. The sample here was peripheral blood mononuclear cells (PBMCs), taken when the disease was refractory, from a patient treated with antithyroid drugs. Receptor source: a female donor with Graves disease.

This clonotype was counted many times. This chain uses TRBV6-2 or TRBV6-3 with TRBJ1-1, with 7 nucleotides matching TRBD1. Losses at the gene ends were 2 bases for V and 4 bases for J; bases not matched to a gene: 7. Per germline, CDR1 MNHEY and CDR2 SVGEGT. The length of the CDR3 is 15 residues. The CDR3 nucleotides read TGTGCCAGCAGTTACACAGGGGCAGGGTCCACTGAAGCTTTCTTT. Protein product: CASSYTGAGSTEAFF.

The table lists this clonotype with many counts. The chain recombines TRBV9 with TRBJ2-5; D uncertain. The germline CDR1 and CDR2 sequences are SGDLS and YYNGEE. The CDR3 loop spans 13 amino acids. Trimming stripped 1 base from V and 5 bases from J, with 9 bases between. In DNA, the CDR3 is TGTGCCAGCAGCGTAAGCATAGGCGAGACCCAGTACTTC. Translation: CASSVSIGETQYF.

This clonotype was seen a few times. The chain employs TRBV2 and TRBJ2-2; D is unresolved. V was clipped by 2 bases and J by 0 bases, with 4 bases between them. Per germline, CDR1 SNHLY and CDR2 FYNNEI. This CDR3 spans 14 amino acids. The CDR3 sequence is CASSELSNTGELFF. DNA of the CDR3: TGTGCCAGCAGTGAATTGTCGAACACCGGGGAGCTGTTTTTT.

The gene calls are TRBV7-3 and TRBJ2-5; D is unresolved. The J call may be wrong; the DNA end is better matched by TRBJ2-1. There are 12 residues in the CDR3. Germline assignment: CDR1 SGHTA and CDR2 FQGTGA. The CDR3 region is CASSFFGGEQFF. The CDR3, as DNA: TGTGCCAGCAGCTTTTTCGGTGGTGAGCAGTTCTTC.

In its sample, this clonotype was seen a few times. The chain recombines TRBV19 with TRBJ2-5; either TRBD1 or TRBD2 may supply D (6 bases each). Trimming removed 3 bases from V and 1 base from J, with 12 bases in between. The length of the CDR3 is 15 residues. CDR1 and CDR2 (germline): LNHDA, SQIVND (reference sequence). CDR3 sequence reads: CASSIGGQIQETQYF. For the CDR3, the DNA is TGTGCCAGTAGTATCGGGGGCCAGATCCAAGAGACCCAGTACTTC.

V usage is TRBV12-3 or TRBV12-4 and J usage is TRBJ1-1; D is perhaps TRBD1 (5 bases). V lost 8 bases and J lost 4, with 14 bases in between. The length of the CDR3 is 13 residues. DNA for the CDR3: TGTGCCAGCCGCAGGGCTTGGGGCACTGAAGCTTTCTTT. Translated, it gives CASRRAWGTEAFF.

This chain joins TRBV6-2 or TRBV6-3 and TRBJ2-7; a weak D match, TRBD1 (6 bases). The CDR3 has 15 amino acids. The germline V and J ends were trimmed by 0 bases and 3 bases, with 12 bases remaining between them. Germline V gene lookup returns CDR1 MNHEY and CDR2 SVGEGT. CDR3 region: CASSYSGDRIYEQYF. CDR3 DNA: TGTGCCAGCAGTTACTCGGGAGACAGGATCTACGAGCAGTACTTC.

The genes are TRBV7-2 and TRBJ1-1; D is unresolved. The germline CDR1 and CDR2 sequences are SGHTA and FQGNSA. The length of the CDR3 is 13 residues. The V gene lost 0 bases and the J gene lost 5 bases, with 7 bases spanning the gap. This CDR3 is CASSLAARTEAFF. In DNA, the CDR3 is TGTGCCAGCAGCTTAGCGGCGAGGACTGAAGCTTTCTTT.

There are many counts of this clonotype. The chain's CDR3 is CASSLGSSIGGYTF. The CDR3, as DNA: TGTGCCAGCAGTTTGGGCAGCTCTATTGGTGGCTACACCTTC. The chain joins TRBV12-3 or TRBV12-4 to TRBJ1-2, with no clear D. Trimming left V 3 bases short and J 7 bases short, with 15 bases between. This CDR3 region has 14 residues.

As concerns this clonotype: One end of the junction varies from germline; a read error may be responsible. The chain recombines TRBV28 with TRBJ1-2, with no clear D. This CDR3 has 11 amino acids. Germline CDR1 is MDHEN and CDR2 is SYDVKM. In nucleotides, the CDR3 is TGTGCCGGCAGTAATGGGTATGGCTACACCTTC. As protein: CAGSNGYGYTF.

This clonotype was picked up many times. The rearrangement links TRBV7-8 to TRBJ2-5; D is possibly TRBD2 (5 bases). V lost 2 bases and J 1 base, leaving 11 bases between the germline ends. The germline CDR1 and CDR2 sequences are SGHVS and FQNEAQ. This CDR3 has 15 amino acids. CDR3 nucleotides: TGTGCCAGCAGCTTATGGGGAGCTGGCCAAGAGACCCAGTACTTC. It is translated as CASSLWGAGQETQYF.

The V call is TRBV28, the J call TRBJ1-1; D is unresolved. The germline CDR1 and CDR2 sequences are MDHEN and SYDVKM. V was clipped by 3 bases and J by 0 bases, with 17 bases between them. The CDR3 length is 17 residues. CDR3 sequence (DNA): TGTGCCAGCAGTTTGGGTGGCGGTCCACCCCTGAACACTGAAGCTTTCTTT. Translating it yields CASSLGGGPPLNTEAFF.

This clonotype was observed at least ten times. This chain connects TRBV5-5 to TRBJ2-5; D is possibly TRBD1 (5 bases). V was pared by 1 base and J by 7 bases, with 14 bases between. Germline loops: CDR1 SGHKS, CDR2 YYEKEE (reference sequence). This CDR3 is 14 amino acids long. The CDR3 protein is CASSLKGAPGTQYF. CDR3 nucleotides: TGTGCCAGCAGCTTGAAAGGGGCTCCTGGGACCCAGTACTTC.

This clonotype was recorded a few times. This chain links TRBV15 with TRBJ1-5; a weak D match, TRBD1 (5 bases). CDR1 LNHNV and CDR2 YYDKDF come from the germline V gene (reference sequence). Trimming stripped 0 bases from V and 4 bases from J, with 10 bases between. The CDR3 covers 15 residues. CDR3 region: CATSRDMGGNQPQHF. The CDR3 coding sequence is TGTGCCACCAGCAGAGATATGGGGGGTAATCAGCCCCAGCATTTT.

Worth noting for this clonotype: A read error may account for a junction end that differs from germline. The chain combines TRBV27 with TRBJ2-7, with D possibly TRBD1 on 6 matching bases. The germline gives CDR1 MNHEY, CDR2 SMNVEV (reference sequence). This CDR3 region has 14 residues. The CDR3, as DNA: TGTGCCAGCAGTTTAGTGACAGGCTCCTACGAGCAGTGCTTC. Protein sequence: CASSLVTGSYEQCF.

This clonotype was counted many times. The chain couples TRBV6-5 to TRBJ1-1; D unclear. CDR1 and CDR2 from the germline V gene are MNHEY and SVGAGI. The CDR3 runs 15 residues. Between the trimmed V and J ends, which lost 2 bases and 3 bases, there was a span of 13 bases. This CDR3 reads CASSYIMIEDTEAFF. The CDR3 DNA reads TGTGCCAGCAGTTACATCATGATCGAGGACACTGAAGCTTTCTTT.

This chain links TRBV19 with TRBJ1-1; D possibly corresponds to TRBD1 (6 bases). Trimming removed 7 bases at V and 4 bases at J, with 16 bases between. Germline CDR1 LNHDA, CDR2 SQIVND (reference sequence). The CDR3 has 14 residues. Here the CDR3 DNA reads TGTGCCAGTACCAACAGGGAGCGGGGCACTGAAGCTTTCTTT. Amino acid sequence: CASTNRERGTEAFF.

This clonotype was counted at least ten times. Here the CDR3 reads CASSLMGPGNTIYF. CDR3 in DNA: TGTGCCAGCAGCTTAATGGGACCTGGAAACACCATATATTTT. This chain uses TRBV11-2 with TRBJ1-3; D might be TRBD1 (5 bases). Trimming cost V 2 bases and J 2 bases, with 7 bases left between them. Germline V gene sequence: CDR1 SGHAT, CDR2 FQNNGV. The CDR3 sequence is 14 residues long.

Many counts were recorded for this clonotype. V gene TRBV2 combines with J gene TRBJ2-5, with 8 nucleotides matching TRBD2. The CDR3 has 14 amino acids. CDR1 and CDR2 from the germline V gene are SNHLY and FYNNEI. V was pared by 8 bases and J by 5 bases, with 10 bases of the junction left unmatched. CDR3 coding DNA: TGTGCCAGCGGACTGGGACTAGGTCGGGAGACCCAGTACTTC. It yields the protein CASGLGLGRETQYF.

A few counts support this clonotype. This chain joins TRBV19 and TRBJ2-7; 9 positions match TRBD2. The CDR3 spans 16 residues. Germline V gives CDR1 LNHDA, CDR2 SQIVND (reference sequence). The V segment lost 4 bases and the J segment 2 bases; nucleotides outside the gene matches: 9. The CDR3 spells CASSSLAGDPTYEQYF. The CDR3 DNA sequence: TGTGCCAGTAGTAGCTTAGCGGGAGACCCCACCTACGAGCAGTACTTC.

The table lists this clonotype with a few counts. The J gene is TRBJ2-1, the V gene TRBV4-3; TRBD1 matches at 10 bases. The CDR3 has 16 residues. Trimming at V came to 0 bases and at J to 7 bases, leaving 6 bases not matched to a gene. Germline V gene lookup returns CDR1 LGHNA and CDR2 YSLEER. The CDR3 protein is CASSQDWDRGVNEQFF. The CDR3 DNA follows: TGCGCCAGCAGCCAAGATTGGGACAGGGGTGTGAATGAGCAGTTCTTC.

This clonotype was observed at least ten times. The rearrangement links TRBV28 to TRBJ1-1; D remains ambiguous. Trimming pared 5 bases from V and 0 bases from J, leaving 13 bases between. The CDR3 is 15 amino acids. Germline V lookup: CDR1 MDHEN, CDR2 SYDVKM. DNA for the CDR3: TGTGCCAGCAGTCAGGCGGGAATTCTGAACACTGAAGCTTTCTTT. Translation gives CASSQAGILNTEAFF.